Presented here are 9 T cell receptor beta chains from one specimen sequenced in a study of blood T cell repertoires in COVID-19 (dated by TCRdb to the early 2020s). The library was built by means of the immunoSEQ multiplex PCR assay. TCRdb holds this immuneACCESS table with in-frame rearrangements only. Some clones are missing; in checked studies, unresolved V genes explain under half, and the rest has no known cause. The sample profile shows 200,000 to 250,000 clones; approximately 84% of them were found once. The top ten constitute about 4.8% of the sample. Sample: peripheral blood. The receptor source for this set is a man in his forties or fifties with acute or convalescent COVID-19.

The chain recombines TRBV5-1 with TRBJ2-3, with D tentatively TRBD2 (6 bases). CDR1 is SGHRS and CDR2 is YFSETQ in the germline V gene. This CDR3 comprises 13 residues. Deletions cut 4 bases from V and 6 bases from J, with 12 bases between. CDR3 sequence: CASSLGRPDTQYF. The CDR3 DNA reads as TGCGCCAGCAGCCTGGGGAGGCCCGATACGCAGTATTTT.

The chain recombines TRBV30 with TRBJ2-7; 10 bases map to TRBD1. Germline CDR1 reads GTSNPN; CDR2 reads SVGIG (reference sequence). The CDR3 is made up of 15 amino acids. Trimming removed 1 base from V and 1 base from J; junction bases left unmatched: 4. Written as DNA, the CDR3 is TGTGCCTGGAGTGAGCGGGACAGGGGATCCTACGAGCAGTACTTC. Encoded protein: CAWSERDRGSYEQYF.

This clone was found once. The CDR3 loop reads CASSFSGLQPQHF. DNA of the CDR3: TGTGCCAGCAGCTTCAGTGGTCTTCAGCCCCAGCATTTT. The chain has TRBV7-9 and TRBJ1-5; D unclear. CDR3 length equals 13 residues. V was pared by 3 bases and J by 6 bases, with 9 bases between. The germline gives CDR1 SEHNR, CDR2 FQNEAQ (reference sequence).

The rearrangement joins TRBV12-1 to TRBJ2-2; TRBD2, as called in the table, went unchecked against the DNA. TRBV12-1 is listed as a pseudogene. The CDR3 runs to 17 residues. CDR3 amino acids: CASSFREWRVDTGELFF. The CDR3 DNA reads as TGTGCCAGCAGCTTTAGGGAATGGAGGGTGGACACCGGGGAGCTGTTTTTT.

The chain has TRBV6-5 and TRBJ1-1; 9 nucleotides align to TRBD1. The junction had 6 bases not matched to a gene; V was cut back by 6 bases and J by 4 bases. CDR1 is MNHEY, CDR2 SVGAGI, per germline. The CDR3 is made up of 14 amino acids. CDR3 DNA: TGTGCCAGCAGCCGGGACAGGGTGGGCACTGAAGCTTTCTTT. It is translated as CASSRDRVGTEAFF.

J is TRBJ2-5 and V is TRBV7-7, with unresolved D. Germline CDR1 SSHAT, CDR2 FNYEAQ (reference sequence). Trimming took off 4 bases at V and 4 bases at J, with 4 bases between the two ends. The CDR3 runs 11 residues. The CDR3 loop reads CASSSGETQYF. The CDR3 nucleotides read TGTGCCAGCAGCTCCGGAGAGACCCAGTACTTC.

The rearrangement links TRBV29-1 to TRBJ2-3, with 10 bases lining up with TRBD2. Germline assignment: CDR1 SQVTM and CDR2 ANQGSEA. CDR3 length: 13 residues. V was pared by 3 bases and J by 5 bases, with 2 bases of the junction left unmatched. CDR3 bases: TGCAGCGTTGAGCCTAGCGGGGGAGATACGCAGTATTTT. This codes for CSVEPSGGDTQYF.

The chain recombines TRBV27 with TRBJ1-2; TRBD1 might be the D (5 bases). Looked up from germline, CDR1 is MNHEY and CDR2 is SMNVEV (reference sequence). Between the trimmed V and J ends, which lost 0 bases and 4 bases, there was a span of 9 bases. There are 14 residues in the CDR3. CDR3 bases: TGTGCCAGCAGTTTATCTGGGGCTATCTATGGCTACACCTTC. Its translation is CASSLSGAIYGYTF.

V is TRBV7-9 and J is TRBJ1-3, with D perhaps TRBD1 (5 bases). The CDR3 is made up of 19 amino acids. From germline, CDR1 is SEHNR and CDR2 FQNEAQ (reference sequence). The V end was cut by 0 bases, the J end by 1 base, with 19 bases between. The CDR3 coding sequence is TGTGCCAGCAGCTTAGCGCTGTTCCGACAGCTGGGGTCTGGAAACACCATATATTTT. Protein product: CASSLALFRQLGSGNTIYF.